Presented here are 2 T cell receptor beta chains from one specimen sequenced in a study of identical twins. TCRdb re-called the 5' RACE reads with MiXCR, one entry per CDR3 protein. The table records about 530,000 distinct CDR3 sequences, about a fifth of them present only once. These data were also filed under a second study, of yellow fever vaccine responses in identical twins.

The sample was CD4+ T cells sorted from blood. Every receptor here comes from a woman aged 18-29 years in good health.

This clonotype was seen a handful of times. The gene calls are TRBV6-5 and TRBJ2-2; the match to TRBD2 covers 13 bases. The CDR3 is 17 amino acids. Germline CDR1 is MNHEY and CDR2 is SVGAGI. The trim removed 2 bases at V and 6 bases at J, leaving 6 bases unmatched. CDR3 residues: CASSYPTSGRGSGELFF. In DNA, the CDR3 is TGTGCCAGCAGTTACCCAACTAGCGGGAGGGGTTCCGGGGAGCTGTTTTTT.

This clonotype showed up just a few times. The chain uses TRBV5-1 and TRBJ2-2, with D perhaps given as TRBD1 or TRBD2 (6 bases each). Germline loops: CDR1 SGHRS, CDR2 YFSETQ. Deletions cut 0 bases from V and 4 bases from J, with 16 bases between. This CDR3 contains 17 residues. The CDR3 is CASSLAKGGILTGELFF. For the CDR3, the DNA is TGCGCCAGCAGCTTGGCCAAGGGGGGAATACTCACCGGGGAGCTGTTTTTT.